Shown below are 28 T cell receptor beta chains from a single sample sequenced in a study of blood T cells in healthy people across ages. A second 7 to 11 cycle PCR used barcoded and J-beta primers. Via MiXCR, TCRdb re-called the 5' RACE reads, giving one row per CDR3 protein. Among about 810,000 distinct CDR3 sequences, about 36% were seen once, and the ten largest hold 13%. Specimen: blood. The receptors were gathered from a young man in good health.

This clonotype was detected many times. The CDR3, as DNA: TGTGCCAGCACCGCCCTAACAGCTTCAGGATTCGGTGGCTACACCTTC. Translated: CASTALTASGFGGYTF. The chain couples TRBV12-3 or TRBV12-4 to TRBJ1-2; D not resolved. The CDR3 runs to 16 residues. The germline V and J ends were trimmed by 7 bases and 7 bases, with 25 bases remaining between them.

Only a few counts were recorded for this clonotype. V gene TRBV12-3 or TRBV12-4 combines with J gene TRBJ2-2, with a weak D call TRBD1 (7 bases). V shed 1 base and J shed 5 bases, with 17 bases lying between them. The CDR3 totals 17 residues. In nucleotides, the CDR3 is TGTGCCAGCAGTTTAGTTGCAGGACAGGCGGGAACCGGGGAGCTGTTTTTT. It is translated as CASSLVAGQAGTGELFF.

CDR3 loop: CSARDWLAGDLQETQYF. CDR3 nucleotides: TGCAGTGCTAGAGATTGGCTAGCGGGGGACCTACAAGAGACCCAGTACTTC. The chain combines TRBV20-1 with TRBJ2-5; the match to TRBD2 covers 10 bases. The V gene end was trimmed by 0 bases and the J gene end by 2 bases; junction bases not matched to a gene: 9. Germline V CDR1 and CDR2: DFQATT, SNEGSKA (reference sequence). The CDR3 is made up of 17 amino acids.

In this sample, this clonotype turned up a few times. This sequence joins TRBV7-2 and TRBJ1-2, with 9 positions matching TRBD1. Germline lookup yields CDR1 SGHTA and CDR2 FQGNSA. The length of the CDR3 is 15 residues. J was trimmed by 3 bases and V by 3 bases; bases with no gene match: 5. DNA of the CDR3: TGTGCCAGCAGCTTCCGGGGACAGGGAGACTATGGCTACACCTTC. Its translation is CASSFRGQGDYGYTF.

In its sample, this clonotype was seen many times. The CDR3 bases are TGTGCCAGCAGCCAGCAGGGGGTTAACTATGGCTACACCTTC. This gives the protein CASSQQGVNYGYTF. The chain recombines TRBV4-2 with TRBJ1-2, with 7 bases aligning to TRBD1. CDR3 length: 14 amino acids. Germline V gene data show CDR1 as LGHNA and CDR2 as YNFKEQ. After removal of 3 bases from V and 1 base from J, the junction contained 2 bases not matched to a gene.

The chain links TRBV5-5 to TRBJ2-2; D may match TRBD1 or TRBD2 (5 bases each). Trimming removed 1 base at V and 4 bases at J, with 17 bases between. This CDR3 region has 17 residues. CDR1 is SGHKS and CDR2 is YYEKEE in the germline V gene (reference sequence). Written as DNA, the CDR3 is TGTGCCAGCAGCTTGATTTTCGGGGCAGGCCCCACCGGGGAGCTGTTTTTT. It specifies CASSLIFGAGPTGELFF.

This clonotype came up once. This CDR3 reads CASSYSGLIQETQYF. CDR3 bases: TGTGCCAGCAGTTACTCGGGACTTATCCAAGAGACCCAGTACTTC. The J gene is TRBJ2-5, the V gene TRBV6-2 or TRBV6-3, with a tentative D call TRBD2 (6 bases). The CDR3 sequence is 15 residues long. Germline V CDR1 and CDR2: MNHEY, SVGEGT. V was shortened by 0 bases and J by 1 base, with 9 bases between the two germline ends.

The chain has TRBV20-1 and TRBJ1-1; D call uncertain. The V and J ends lost 6 bases and 1 base respectively, with 12 bases between them. There are 13 residues in the CDR3. Looked up from germline, CDR1 is DFQATT and CDR2 is SNEGSKA (reference sequence). The CDR3 DNA is TGCAGTGCCAGTGAGAACCCGAACACTGAAGCTTTCTTT. Its protein product is CSASENPNTEAFF.

This clonotype showed up many times. The CDR3 spells CSVRGGARNEQFF. CDR3 in DNA: TGCAGTGTCAGGGGTGGGGCCAGGAATGAGCAGTTCTTC. V and J are TRBV20-1 and TRBJ2-1; D is perhaps TRBD1 (6 bases). Trimming removed 7 bases at V and 7 bases at J, with 17 bases between. Germline V gene sequence: CDR1 DFQATT, CDR2 SNEGSKA (reference sequence). The CDR3 extends over 13 amino acids.

This rearrangement joins TRBV24-1 to TRBJ1-2; D might be TRBD1 (5 bases). V lost 2 bases, J lost 3 bases, and 18 bases lay in between. CDR3 length: 17 amino acids. Germline V gene sequence: CDR1 KGHDR, CDR2 SFDVKD. The CDR3 here is CATSDSYRGKGYYGYTF. In DNA, the CDR3 is TGTGCCACCAGTGATTCCTATAGGGGAAAGGGGTACTATGGCTACACCTTC.

The CDR3 DNA reads as TGCAGTGCTTCCCTCCCTAGCGGGGCCCTAGGCGATGAGCAGTTCTTC. Translated: CSASLPSGALGDEQFF. The chain recombines TRBV20-1 with TRBJ2-1, with 9 bases that match TRBD2. CDR3 length equals 16 residues. CDR1 is DFQATT and CDR2 is SNEGSKA in the germline V gene (reference sequence). The J segment lost 8 bases and the V segment lost 5 bases, leaving 16 bases of the junction unmatched.

The chain recombines TRBV12-3 or TRBV12-4 with TRBJ2-7; a possible D gene is TRBD2 (5 bases). Trimming left V 3 bases short and J 1 base short, with 10 bases between. The CDR3 sequence is 14 residues long. This CDR3 reads CASSFAGKSYEQYF. CDR3 in DNA: TGTGCCAGCAGTTTTGCGGGCAAGTCCTACGAGCAGTACTTC.

This clonotype was seen repeatedly, ten times or more. J is TRBJ2-7 and V is TRBV20-1; TRBD1 is a possible D gene (6 bases). This CDR3 contains 12 residues. From germline, CDR1 is DFQATT and CDR2 SNEGSKA (reference sequence). The V gene lost 1 base and the J gene lost 5 bases, with 9 bases spanning the gap. CDR3 protein: CSARGQENEQYF. CDR3 DNA: TGCAGTGCTAGAGGACAGGAGAACGAGCAGTACTTC.

The rearrangement links TRBV7-8 to TRBJ1-1; D is unresolved. The V gene's germline CDR1 is SGHVS and CDR2 FQNEAQ. The CDR3 is 16 amino acids. V lost 2 bases, J lost 4 bases, and 17 bases lay in between. The CDR3 DNA follows: TGTGCCAGCAGCTTATTTGGACCGTACACCGGCACTGAAGCTTTCTTT. It codes for CASSLFGPYTGTEAFF.

There are many counts of this clonotype. The chain recombines TRBV4-3 with TRBJ2-1; unclear D gene. V was trimmed by 0 bases and J by 4 bases, leaving 16 bases between them. The CDR3 totals 17 residues. CDR1 is LGHNA, CDR2 YSLEER, per germline. CDR3 coding DNA: TGCGCCAGCAGCCAAGATTCGGGTGCGGAACGGTACAATGAGCAGTTCTTC. This translates into CASSQDSGAERYNEQFF.

Regarding this clonotype: Since a much larger clone is just one base distant, this may be a read error. This chain joins TRBV10-3 and TRBJ2-1, with 11 bases that match TRBD2. CDR3 length: 13 residues. From germline, CDR1 is ENHRY and CDR2 SYGVKD. For the CDR3, the DNA is TGTGCCATAACTAGCGGGGGCCTCAATGAGCGGTTCTTC. It translates to CAITSGGLNERFF.

Of note for this clonotype: A much larger clone lies one base from this, so it may be a read error. The V and J genes are TRBV4-3 and TRBJ2-1; 10 bases line up with TRBD1. Germline-derived CDR1 and CDR2 are LGHNA and YSLEER. The trim removed 1 base at V and 5 bases at J, leaving 5 bases unmatched. The CDR3 is 16 amino acids. CDR3 bases: TGCGCCAGCAGCCAAGGTGGGACAGGGGAGCACAATGAGCAGTTCTTC. It specifies CASSQGGTGEHNEQFF.

This clonotype was counted only a few times. The chain uses TRBV5-6 and TRBJ2-7; perhaps TRBD1 as D (7 bases). This CDR3 contains 14 residues. Germline CDR1 SGHDT, CDR2 YYEEEE. Trimming stripped 4 bases from V and 0 bases from J, with 11 bases between. CDR3 sequence reads: CASSPGDSSYEQYF. Written as DNA, the CDR3 is TGTGCCAGCAGCCCGGGGGACAGCTCCTACGAGCAGTACTTC.

This clonotype appeared a few times. The J gene is TRBJ1-4, the V gene TRBV4-2; maybe TRBD1 (6 bases). Looked up from germline, CDR1 is LGHNA and CDR2 is YNFKEQ. This CDR3 spans 16 amino acids. V was cut by 4 bases and J by 7 bases, with 19 bases left in between. CDR3 loop: CASSPTGGQGVEKLFF. The CDR3 nucleotides are TGTGCCAGCAGCCCCACTGGGGGGCAGGGAGTTGAAAAACTGTTTTTT.

This clonotype was picked up many times. V is TRBV14 and J is TRBJ2-7, with TRBD1 matching over 7 bases. Germline values: CDR1 SGHDN, CDR2 FVKESK. The J segment lost 2 bases and the V segment lost 4 bases, leaving 5 bases of the junction unmatched. The CDR3 consists of 14 residues. In nucleotides, the CDR3 is TGTGCCAGCAGCCCCCGGACAGGAACCTACGAGCAGTACTTC. This sequence encodes CASSPRTGTYEQYF.

As concerns this clonotype: With a much larger clone just one base away, this may be a read error. The chain is built from TRBV4-3 and TRBJ2-5; D perhaps matches TRBD2 (5 bases). The end of the DNA is better explained by TRBJ2-7, so the J call may be wrong. This CDR3 contains 14 residues. The V gene's germline CDR1 is LGHNA and CDR2 YSLEER. CDR3 residues: CASSQDLAGHEQYF. In nucleotides, the CDR3 is TGCGCCAGCAGCCAAGATCTTGCGGGCCACGAGCAGTACTTC.

The chain links TRBV7-9 to TRBJ2-7; D unclear. The J call may be incorrect, as the DNA end agrees better with TRBJ2-5. From germline, CDR1 is SEHNR and CDR2 FQNEAQ (reference sequence). CDR3 length: 14 residues. The CDR3 spells CASSSTLSQETQYF. CDR3 nucleotide sequence: TGTGCCAGCAGCTCGACACTCTCTCAAGAGACCCAGTACTTC.

This clonotype was picked up many times. V is TRBV15 and J is TRBJ1-1, with D perhaps matching TRBD1 (5 bases). Deletions cut 1 base from V and 0 bases from J, with 12 bases between. CDR1 is LNHNV and CDR2 is YYDKDF in the germline V gene (reference sequence). The CDR3 length is 16 residues. Here the CDR3 DNA reads TGTGCCACCAGCAGAGGGTCGGGCAGGGTGAACACTGAAGCTTTCTTT. Its translation: CATSRGSGRVNTEAFF.

This clonotype was counted between two and nine times. CDR3 loop: CASSYTQSGVNYGYTF. Here the CDR3 DNA reads TGTGCCAGCAGTTACACTCAATCCGGGGTGAACTATGGCTACACCTTC. The chain has TRBV6-2 or TRBV6-3 and TRBJ1-2; D unclear. The germline V gene has CDR1 MNHEY and CDR2 SVGEGT. CDR3 length: 16 residues. The V end lost 2 bases, the J end lost 2 bases, and 15 bases lay between the germline ends.

This clonotype has just a few counts. V usage is TRBV20-1 and J usage is TRBJ2-6; D not certain. CDR1 is DFQATT and CDR2 is SNEGSKA in the germline V gene (reference sequence). CDR3 length equals 14 residues. Trimming removed 5 bases from V and 0 bases from J, with 8 bases in between. The CDR3 nucleotides are TGCAGTGCTTCACCTAGCTCTGGGGCCAACGTCCTGACTTTC. This encodes CSASPSSGANVLTF.

In this sample, this clonotype turned up many times. V and J are TRBV10-3 and TRBJ2-1; TRBD1 aligns across 11 bases. CDR3 length equals 16 residues. V lost 6 bases to trimming and J lost 7 bases; unmatched junction nucleotides: 11. Per the germline V gene, CDR1 is ENHRY and CDR2 is SYGVKD. CDR3 nucleotide sequence: TGTGCCATCAGCCAAACAGGACAGGGGGCAGGGAATGAGCAGTTCTTC. Its protein is CAISQTGQGAGNEQFF.

This clonotype appeared once. J is TRBJ2-7 and V is TRBV7-2; weak D call: TRBD2 (5 bases). The CDR3 runs to 15 residues. V lost 5 bases and J 3 bases, leaving 17 bases between the germline ends. Germline lookup yields CDR1 SGHTA and CDR2 FQGNSA. The CDR3 region has the DNA TGTGCCAGCAGCCCGAGGGATGGCGGTATCTACGAGCAGTACTTC. It specifies CASSPRDGGIYEQYF.

This clonotype was seen a handful of times. The J gene is TRBJ2-1, the V gene TRBV5-1, with 12 nucleotides matching TRBD2. This CDR3 is built from 19 residues. J gave up 6 bases and V 3 bases, and 16 bases lay outside the gene matches. Germline V gene data show CDR1 as SGHRS and CDR2 as YFSETQ. The CDR3 coding sequence is TGCGCCAGCAGCTGGGCTCTACTAGCGGGGGGAACTCTTGCCAATGAGCAGTTCTTC. It yields the protein CASSWALLAGGTLANEQFF. The full variable domain, completed using reference TRBV5-1 and TRBJ2-1, is KAGVTQTPRYLIKTRGQQVTLSCSPISGHRSVSWYQQTPGQGLQFLFEYFSETQRNKGNFPGRFSGRQFSNSRSEMNVSTLELGDSALYLCASSWALLAGGTLANEQFFGPGTRLTVL.